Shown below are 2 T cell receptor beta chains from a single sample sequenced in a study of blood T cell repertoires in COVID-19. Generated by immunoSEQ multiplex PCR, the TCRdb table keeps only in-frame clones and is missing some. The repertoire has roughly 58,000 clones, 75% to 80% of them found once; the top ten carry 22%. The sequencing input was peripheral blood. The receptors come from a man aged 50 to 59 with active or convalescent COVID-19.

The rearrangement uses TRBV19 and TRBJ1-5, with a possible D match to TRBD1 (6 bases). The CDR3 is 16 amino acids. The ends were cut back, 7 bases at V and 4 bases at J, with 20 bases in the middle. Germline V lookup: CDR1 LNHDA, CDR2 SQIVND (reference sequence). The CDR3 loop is CASTPINRVGNQPQHF. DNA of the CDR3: TGTGCCAGTACACCGATTAACAGGGTTGGAAATCAGCCCCAGCATTTT. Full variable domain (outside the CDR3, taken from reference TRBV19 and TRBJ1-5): DGGITQSPKYLFRKEGQNVTLSCEQNLNHDAMYWYRQDPGQGLRLIYYSQIVNDFQKGDIAEGYSVSREKKESFPLTVTSAQKNPTAFYLCASTPINRVGNQPQHFGDGTRLSIL.

The CDR3 here is CASSQLRAGVEKLFF. The CDR3 nucleotides read TGTGCCAGCAGCCAACTCAGGGCTGGTGTTGAAAAACTGTTTTTT. The chain couples TRBV3-1 (or the pseudogene TRBV3-2) to TRBJ1-4; D is possibly TRBD1 (5 bases). The CDR3 is 15 amino acids. Germline V gene data show CDR1 as LGHDT and CDR2 as YNNKEL (reference sequence). V lost 2 bases to trimming and J lost 7 bases, with 14 bases between them.